This TCR beta chain was documented in a study of tumor and adjacent non-tumor tissue in lung cancer. About the research overall: About 4.17 million productive TCRbeta reads were obtained per sample on average.

The CDR3 is 12 residues long. Trimming removed 7 bases from V and 8 bases from J, with 11 bases in between. The V gene's germline CDR1 is MNHNY and CDR2 SVGAGI (reference sequence). RNA was extracted from bulk tissue without any cell sorting. The normal lung tissue was taken more than 3 cm from the tumor edge. Newly diagnosed lung cancer patients had thoracic surgery in China, August–late 2014, without prior chemotherapy. Findings and limits, study-wide: Compared with tumor, normal lung showed significantly lower TCR diversity. Tumor repertoires had a smaller top 100 clone share than normal lung.

A modified ARM-PCR protocol with three rounds of nested PCR amplified TCRbeta. Using its own MiXCR run on the multiplex PCR reads, TCRdb lists one record per CDR3 protein. The sample yields 50,000 or so distinct CDR3 sequences, 60% to 80% seen once. This clonotype occurred many times. Its antigen remains unidentified. This clonotype originated in a woman aged 55-70 years with non-small cell lung cancer. V usage is TRBV6-6 and J usage is TRBJ1-4; TRBD1 might be the D (5 bases). Sequenced: distant non-tumor lung tissue. The CDR3 sequence: CASNGANEKLFF. DNA of the CDR3: TGTGCCAGCAACGGGGCCAACGAAAAACTGTTTTTT.